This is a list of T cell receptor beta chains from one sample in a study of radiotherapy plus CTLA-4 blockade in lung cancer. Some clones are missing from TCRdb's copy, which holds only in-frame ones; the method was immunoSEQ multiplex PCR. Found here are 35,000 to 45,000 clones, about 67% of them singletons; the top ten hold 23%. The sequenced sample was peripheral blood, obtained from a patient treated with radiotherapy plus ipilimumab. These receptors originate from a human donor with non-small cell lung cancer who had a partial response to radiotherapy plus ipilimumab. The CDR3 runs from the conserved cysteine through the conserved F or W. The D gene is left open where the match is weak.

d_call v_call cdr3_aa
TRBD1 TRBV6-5 CASKPQGATQPQHF
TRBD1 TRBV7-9 CASSLARQTGGEKLFF
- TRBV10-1 CASSAAQQGYEQFF
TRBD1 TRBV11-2 CASSLWQGAAFF
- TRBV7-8 CASSLAGGPYEQYF
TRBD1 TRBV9 CASSAGLGTANYEQYF
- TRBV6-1 CASSRQGSGTEAFF
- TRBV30 CAWTLDSNQPQHF
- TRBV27 CASSFGRSGLHF
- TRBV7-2 CASSSRTGMRGPGELFF
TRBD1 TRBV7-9 CASSRDSFGEQFF
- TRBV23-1 CASSQSSVYEQYF
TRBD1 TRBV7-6 CASSAGTGGHNEQFF